These 15 T cell receptor beta chains were sequenced from one sample in a study of T-cell memory formation after mild COVID-19. One entry per CDR3 protein, called by TCRdb with MiXCR from the 5' RACE reads. In the table there are around 440,000 distinct CDR3 sequences, roughly 18% of which are singletons. The sequenced sample was PBMCs or a T cell subset sorted from them (not recorded which). Receptors were obtained from an adult woman who had mild COVID-19 (a few samples of this study predate the infection). Cell type and time point are not known.

The chain is built from TRBV6-2 or TRBV6-3 and TRBJ2-7; the match to TRBD2 covers 15 bases. With V trimmed by 5 bases and J by 4 bases, 6 bases remained unmatched. This CDR3 has 16 amino acids. Germline loops: CDR1 MNHEY, CDR2 SVGEGT. CDR3 in DNA: TGTGCCAGCAGTGAATGGACTAGCGGGAGGGTTTACGAGCAGTACTTC. This codes for CASSEWTSGRVYEQYF.

This sequence joins TRBV6-6 and TRBJ1-4; 9 bases match TRBD1. The CDR3 is 22 amino acids. Germline V gene sequence: CDR1 MNHNY, CDR2 SVGAGI (reference sequence). Trimming at V came to 2 bases and at J to 2 bases, leaving 21 bases not matched to a gene. CDR3 DNA sequence: TGTGCCAGCAGTTACCCGACGAGAAGGGACAGGGAGAACGAGGCCACTAATGAAAAACTGTTTTTT. It encodes CASSYPTRRDRENEATNEKLFF.

The chain has TRBV30 and TRBJ2-3; no firm D call. V was clipped by 3 bases and J by 0 bases, with 16 bases between them. The germline V gene has CDR1 GTSNPN and CDR2 SVGIG (reference sequence). The CDR3 covers 16 residues. The CDR3 here is CAWSRPLETSTDTQYF. In DNA, the CDR3 is TGTGCCTGGAGCCGCCCCCTAGAGACTAGCACAGATACGCAGTATTTT.

CDR3 protein: CASSPDSLRDEQYF. The CDR3 DNA reads TGTGCCAGCAGTCCGGACAGTTTGCGGGACGAGCAGTACTTC. The chain combines TRBV6-5 with TRBJ2-7; D possibly corresponds to TRBD1 (6 bases). The ends were cut back, 5 bases at V and 5 bases at J, with 16 bases in the middle. Germline CDR1 and CDR2: MNHEY and SVGAGI. This CDR3 has 14 residues.

This clonotype occurred many times. The V and J genes are TRBV20-1 and TRBJ1-1; no definite D call. Trimming left V 0 bases short and J 6 bases short, with 8 bases between. CDR3 length equals 12 residues. Germline CDR1 is DFQATT and CDR2 is SNEGSKA (reference sequence). Here the CDR3 DNA reads TGCAGTGCTAGAGAACATAGGGCTGAAGCTTTCTTT. Translation gives CSAREHRAEAFF.

This chain connects TRBV5-1 to TRBJ1-1, with 9 bases matching TRBD1. J gave up 1 base and V 3 bases, and 4 bases lay outside the gene matches. Germline CDR1 is SGHRS and CDR2 is YFSETQ. The CDR3 has 15 amino acids. The CDR3 DNA follows: TGCGCCAGCAGCTCAGGGACAGGGCAGAACACTGAAGCTTTCTTT. It yields the protein CASSSGTGQNTEAFF.

This clonotype came up a few times. The chain joins TRBV9 to TRBJ1-4; 9 nucleotides align to TRBD1. Losses at the gene ends were 7 bases for V and 8 bases for J; bases not matched to a gene: 6. The CDR3 length is 13 residues. The germline V gene encodes CDR1 SGDLS and CDR2 YYNGEE. CDR3 sequence: CASGTGGREKLFF. DNA of the CDR3: TGTGCCAGCGGAACAGGGGGCCGCGAAAAACTGTTTTTT.

V usage is TRBV15 and J usage is TRBJ2-5; perhaps TRBD2 as D (5 bases). The CDR3 is made up of 14 amino acids. In germline, CDR1 is LNHNV, CDR2 YYDKDF (reference sequence). The V and J ends lost 0 bases and 5 bases respectively, with 10 bases between them. The CDR3 region has the DNA TGTGCCACCAGCAGAGAGACGGGGTGGGAGACCCAGTACTTC. Residues: CATSRETGWETQYF.

The chain combines TRBV30 with TRBJ1-2; D is unclear. This CDR3 has 13 residues. V was shortened by 2 bases and J by 6 bases, with 13 bases between the two germline ends. Germline-derived CDR1 and CDR2 are GTSNPN and SVGIG (reference sequence). CDR3 in DNA: TGTGCCTGGAGTCTTACCGTCGCTAATGGCTACACCTTC. Its translation: CAWSLTVANGYTF.

This clonotype has only a few counts. The chain has TRBV3-1 and TRBJ2-3; 7 bases are a match to TRBD2. The V gene end was trimmed by 0 bases and the J gene end by 4 bases; junction bases not matched to a gene: 7. The CDR3 runs to 16 residues. The germline CDR1 and CDR2 sequences are LGHDT and YNNKEL (reference sequence). The CDR3 loop is CASSQERVAGPDTQYF. In DNA form, the CDR3 reads TGTGCCAGCAGCCAAGAGAGGGTAGCGGGCCCAGATACGCAGTATTTT.

The chain employs TRBV19 and TRBJ2-5; no definite D call. The CDR3 length is 13 residues. V lost 3 bases, J lost 0 bases, and 5 bases lay in between. Germline-derived CDR1 and CDR2 are LNHDA and SQIVND (reference sequence). CDR3 protein: CASSIGDQETQYF. Here the CDR3 DNA reads TGTGCCAGTAGTATTGGGGACCAAGAGACCCAGTACTTC. The full variable domain, its missing parts supplied by reference TRBV19 and TRBJ2-5, is DGGITQSPKYLFRKEGQNVTLSCEQNLNHDAMYWYRQDPGQGLRLIYYSQIVNDFQKGDIAEGYSVSREKKESFPLTVTSAQKNPTAFYLCASSIGDQETQYFGPGTRLLVL.

The chain is built from TRBV24-1 and TRBJ2-1, with 13 positions matching TRBD2. The germline V gene has CDR1 KGHDR and CDR2 SFDVKD. This CDR3 contains 18 residues. The V and J ends lost 4 bases and 8 bases, in that order; junction bases with no gene match: 13. In DNA, the CDR3 is TGTGCCACCAGTGACGTGCGGACTAGCGGGAGAGGGGAGGATGAGCAGTTCTTC. Translated: CATSDVRTSGRGEDEQFF.

J is TRBJ2-1 and V is TRBV29-1; 10 nucleotides agree with TRBD1. Germline V gene data show CDR1 as SQVTM and CDR2 as ANQGSEA. The CDR3 has 14 amino acids. Germline trimming cut 2 bases from V and 8 bases from J; bases unmatched to any gene: 6. As DNA, the CDR3 is TGCAGCGTTGAATATCGGACAGGGGGGTATGAGCAGTTCTTC. Its protein is CSVEYRTGGYEQFF.

J is TRBJ2-5 and V is TRBV7-2; weak D call: TRBD2 (6 bases). This CDR3 region has 15 residues. V lost 1 base and J lost 0, with 9 bases in between. Germline-derived CDR1 and CDR2 are SGHTA and FQGNSA. CDR3 bases: TGTGCCAGCAGCTTAGGGGGCGGGGACCAAGAGACCCAGTACTTC. It encodes CASSLGGGDQETQYF.

This chain joins TRBV24-1 and TRBJ2-7; 9 nucleotides align to TRBD2. The ends lost 9 bases at V and 5 bases at J; junction bases unmatched: 7. Per germline, CDR1 KGHDR and CDR2 SFDVKD. The length of the CDR3 is 13 residues. CDR3 sequence (DNA): TGTGCCACCCGGGCTAGCGGGACTCACGAGCAGTACTTC. Its translation: CATRASGTHEQYF.